The 14 T cell receptor beta chains below come from one sample, sequenced in a study of blood T cell repertoires in COVID-19. Using immunoSEQ multiplex PCR, the repertoire was profiled, and TCRdb retains in-frame clones only, with some absent. The sample lists about 380,000 clones; more than 70% were seen once. Sequenced input: PBMCs or T cells enriched from blood (not recorded which). Every receptor here comes from a woman between 18 and 30 years old who had recovered from COVID-19.

The V gene is TRBV7-9, the J gene TRBJ1-1; D call uncertain. This CDR3 is built from 13 residues. The V and J ends lost 2 bases and 8 bases respectively, with 12 bases between them. Germline CDR1 and CDR2: SEHNR and FQNEAQ (reference sequence). The CDR3 here is CASSLMEGTEAFF. In DNA form, the CDR3 reads TGTGCCAGCAGCTTAATGGAGGGTACGGAAGCTTTCTTT.

The V gene is TRBV19, the J gene TRBJ1-2; 7 nucleotides line up with TRBD1. This CDR3 contains 15 residues. V shed 3 bases and J 0 bases; nucleotides not matched to a gene: 4. Germline CDR1 and CDR2: LNHDA and SQIVND (reference sequence). CDR3 DNA sequence: TGTGCCAGTAGTATCCGGGACAGTTCTAACTATGGCTACACCTTC. This codes for CASSIRDSSNYGYTF.

This rearrangement joins TRBV20-1 to TRBJ2-5, with no clear D. This CDR3 has 11 amino acids. The germline CDR1 and CDR2 sequences are DFQATT and SNEGSKA (reference sequence). With 4 bases removed from V and 5 bases from J, the gap between germline ends came to 8 bases. The CDR3 is CSANPSETQYF. CDR3 nucleotides: TGCAGTGCTAATCCCTCGGAGACCCAGTACTTC.

The genes are TRBV29-1 and TRBJ1-3; 7 nucleotides match TRBD1. The CDR3 is 13 residues long. Germline trimming cut 5 bases from V and 2 bases from J; bases unmatched to any gene: 3. Per the germline V gene, CDR1 is SQVTM and CDR2 is ANQGSEA. CDR3 DNA: TGCAGCGTTTCCACAGGGGCTGGAAACACCATATATTTT. Residues: CSVSTGAGNTIYF.

The V call is TRBV5-8, the J call TRBJ1-2; 7 nucleotides agree with TRBD1. There are 17 residues in the CDR3. Germline V gene sequence: CDR1 SGHTS, CDR2 YDEGEE. Trimming cost V 0 bases and J 5 bases; bases outside gene matches: 13. The CDR3 bases are TGTGCCAGCAGCTTGGTAGAGGGGGCGAGGAGTAGTTATGGCTACACCTTC. This codes for CASSLVEGARSSYGYTF.

The chain recombines TRBV21-1 with TRBJ2-2; the table gives TRBD1 as D, unverified against the DNA. TRBV21-1 is termed a pseudogene. This CDR3 is 15 amino acids long. For the CDR3, the DNA is TGTGCCAGCACCCGACAGGGGTTGGATGTCGGGGAGCTGTTTTTT. As protein: CASTRQGLDVGELFF.

J is TRBJ2-3 and V is TRBV5-1, with 9 positions matching TRBD2. This CDR3 contains 16 residues. V was pared by 4 bases and J by 0 bases, with 6 bases of the junction left unmatched. The germline V gene has CDR1 SGHRS and CDR2 YFSETQ. The CDR3 nucleotides are TGCGCCAGCAGCCTATTTAGCGGGGGTAGCACAGATACGCAGTATTTT. Protein product: CASSLFSGGSTDTQYF. Supplemented by reference TRBV5-1 and TRBJ2-3, the full variable domain reads KAGVTQTPRYLIKTRGQQVTLSCSPISGHRSVSWYQQTPGQGLQFLFEYFSETQRNKGNFPGRFSGRQFSNSRSEMNVSTLELGDSALYLCASSLFSGGSTDTQYFGPGTRLTVL.

The rearrangement joins TRBV5-1 to TRBJ2-2, with D perhaps TRBD2 (6 bases). CDR3 length: 15 residues. The V gene lost 0 bases and the J gene lost 7 bases, with 13 bases spanning the gap. Germline V lookup: CDR1 SGHRS, CDR2 YFSETQ. This chain's CDR3 is CASSLDGGRGGELFF. CDR3 nucleotides: TGCGCCAGCAGCTTGGACGGGGGAAGGGGCGGGGAGCTGTTTTTT.

This chain links TRBV6-5 with TRBJ1-2; 8 positions match TRBD1. The CDR3 has 14 amino acids. Trimming cost V 2 bases and J 4 bases; bases outside gene matches: 3. Germline CDR1 MNHEY, CDR2 SVGAGI. CDR3 in amino acids: CASSYQGQGYGYTF. CDR3 in DNA: TGTGCCAGCAGTTACCAAGGACAGGGCTATGGCTACACCTTC.

The rearrangement joins TRBV11-3 to TRBJ1-1; no reliable D call. V gave up 5 bases and J gave up 1 base, with 8 bases separating them. Germline lookup yields CDR1 SGHNT and CDR2 YENEEA. The CDR3 extends over 13 amino acids. CDR3 DNA: TGTGCCAGCAGCCTTGAGGAGAACACTGAAGCTTTCTTT. Translated, it gives CASSLEENTEAFF.

This sequence joins TRBV18 and TRBJ1-5; D is unresolved. The CDR3 totals 15 residues. With 1 base removed from V and 2 bases from J, the gap between germline ends came to 9 bases. Germline CDR1 and CDR2: KGHSH and LQKENI. The DNA of the CDR3 is TGTGCCAGCTCACCACGAGGGTCTGGCAATCAGCCCCAGCATTTT. This codes for CASSPRGSGNQPQHF. Full variable domain (missing parts from reference TRBV18 and TRBJ1-5): NAGVMQNPRHLVRRRGQEARLRCSPMKGHSHVYWYRQLPEEGLKFMVYLQKENIIDESGMPKERFSAEFPKEGPSILRIQQVVRGDSAAYFCASSPRGSGNQPQHFGDGTRLSIL.

V usage is TRBV7-8 and J usage is TRBJ1-2; TRBD1 is a possible D gene (5 bases). Trimming cost V 5 bases and J 7 bases, with 11 bases left between them. Germline assignment: CDR1 SGHVS and CDR2 FQNEAQ. This CDR3 is built from 12 residues. In nucleotides, the CDR3 is TGTGCCAGCAGCCCGGGGGAGGTTGGCTACACCTTC. Its protein product is CASSPGEVGYTF. The full variable domain, in which reference TRBV7-8 and TRBJ1-2 provide the parts outside the CDR3, is GAGVSQSPRYKVAKRGQDVALRCDPISGHVSLFWYQQALGQGPEFLTYFQNEAQLDKSGLPSDRFFAERPEGSVSTLKIQRTQQEDSAVYLCASSPGEVGYTFGSGTRLTVV.

This chain joins TRBV6-5 and TRBJ2-7; D unresolved. The CDR3 extends over 11 amino acids. Looked up from germline, CDR1 is MNHEY and CDR2 is SVGAGI. Trimming stripped 6 bases from V and 3 bases from J, with 6 bases between. This chain's CDR3 is CASSHNYEQYF. The DNA for the CDR3 is TGTGCCAGCAGCCACAACTACGAGCAGTACTTC.

The chain combines TRBV27 with TRBJ1-2; 11 nucleotides match TRBD1. Trimming cost V 5 bases and J 6 bases; bases outside gene matches: 5. From germline, CDR1 is MNHEY and CDR2 SMNVEV (reference sequence). This CDR3 comprises 14 residues. CDR3 protein: CASSPQGQGDGYTF. Written as DNA, the CDR3 is TGTGCCAGCAGTCCACAGGGACAGGGGGATGGCTACACCTTC.